The 22 T cell receptor beta chains presented below share a single source sample, sequenced in a study of T cell responses to AZD1222 COVID-19 vaccine. Profiled with immunoSEQ multiplex PCR; TCRdb holds only in-frame clones, not every one. This repertoire shows under 70,000 clones, under 90% found once; its top ten account for less than 25%. The specimen was peripheral blood, collected on day 0 of AZD1222 vaccination. The receptor source for this set is an adult in good health.

This clone showed up just a few times. The chain joins TRBV25-1 to TRBJ1-4; 8 positions match TRBD1. This CDR3 region has 15 residues. V shed 8 bases and J 8 bases; nucleotides not matched to a gene: 13. Looked up from germline, CDR1 is MGHDK and CDR2 is SYGVNS. This chain's CDR3 is CASGGKGDRGEKLFF. The CDR3 nucleotides read TGTGCCAGCGGCGGGAAGGGAGACAGGGGAGAAAAACTGTTTTTT.

The chain is built from TRBV6-5 and TRBJ1-2; TRBD1 aligns across 8 bases. V shed 7 bases, J shed 4 bases, and the junction held 8 bases outside the gene matches. The length of the CDR3 is 14 residues. From germline, CDR1 is MNHEY and CDR2 SVGAGI. The chain's CDR3 is CASTPDGQGYGYTF. CDR3 DNA: TGTGCCAGCACCCCCGACGGACAGGGCTATGGCTACACCTTC.

CDR3: CASSLWGHGETQYF. The CDR3 nucleotides are TGTGCCAGCAGTTTATGGGGACATGGGGAGACCCAGTACTTC. V gene TRBV28 combines with J gene TRBJ2-5; the D gene is possibly TRBD1 (6 bases). Per the germline V gene, CDR1 is MDHEN and CDR2 is SYDVKM. Between the trimmed V and J ends, which lost 0 bases and 5 bases, there was a span of 10 bases. The CDR3 has 14 residues.

The chain recombines TRBV6-1 with TRBJ1-3; 7 bases match TRBD1. This CDR3 has 16 amino acids. Looked up from germline, CDR1 is MNHNS and CDR2 is SASEGT. The J segment lost 0 bases and the V segment lost 2 bases, leaving 4 bases of the junction unmatched. The CDR3 loop reads CASSEQGQSSGNTIYF. In DNA form, the CDR3 reads TGTGCCAGCAGTGAACAGGGACAGAGCTCTGGAAACACCATATATTTT.

The chain employs TRBV7-3 and TRBJ1-6; D remains unclear. Germline lookup yields CDR1 SGHTA and CDR2 FQGTGA. V was pared by 1 base and J by 4 bases, with 8 bases between. The CDR3 length is 15 residues. CDR3 DNA: TGTGCCAGCAGCTTAAGGGAACGGTATAATTCACCCCTCCACTTT. Its protein is CASSLRERYNSPLHF.

The chain employs TRBV14 and TRBJ2-3; D is undetermined. The germline V gene has CDR1 SGHDN and CDR2 FVKESK. This CDR3 is built from 14 residues. V gave up 3 bases and J gave up 1 base, with 8 bases separating them. In nucleotides, the CDR3 is TGTGCCAGCAGCCACTTGCTTGGCACAGATACGCAGTATTTT. This gives the protein CASSHLLGTDTQYF.

The count of this clone is one. The V call is TRBV15, the J call TRBJ1-3; D is unresolved. The CDR3 is made up of 14 amino acids. V lost 2 bases, J lost 0 bases, and 5 bases lay in between. From germline, CDR1 is LNHNV and CDR2 YYDKDF (reference sequence). The CDR3 protein is CATSRKVSGNTIYF. CDR3 in DNA: TGTGCCACCAGCAGAAAGGTCTCTGGAAACACCATATATTTT.

In nucleotides, the CDR3 is TGCAGTGCTGGGGACAGTTTAGAAGCTTTCTTT. Translated, it gives CSAGDSLEAFF. The chain links TRBV20-1 to TRBJ1-1, with 7 bases lining up with TRBD1. V shed 5 bases and J 8 bases; nucleotides not matched to a gene: 5. CDR3 length equals 11 residues. CDR1 is DFQATT, CDR2 SNEGSKA, per germline (reference sequence).

This chain uses TRBV7-8 with TRBJ2-5; the D gene is possibly TRBD1 (5 bases). CDR3 length equals 14 residues. Germline lookup yields CDR1 SGHVS and CDR2 FQNEAQ. V was trimmed by 4 bases and J by 5 bases, leaving 14 bases between them. The CDR3 DNA reads TGTGCCAGCAGCTCCATAAGGGGCGATGAGACCCAGTACTTC. Encoded protein: CASSSIRGDETQYF.

The chain employs TRBV10-3 and TRBJ1-6; D is uncertain. CDR1 and CDR2 (germline): ENHRY, SYGVKD. The CDR3 has 13 amino acids. V lost 10 bases to trimming and J lost 0 bases, with 7 bases between them. The CDR3 loop is CATLPSYNSPLHF. Written as DNA, the CDR3 is TGTGCCACCCTTCCCTCCTATAATTCACCCCTCCACTTT.

The gene calls are TRBV7-3 and TRBJ2-3, with D possibly matching TRBD2 (5 bases). The CDR3 runs to 16 residues. Trimming removed 5 bases from V and 1 base from J, with 16 bases in between. From germline, CDR1 is SGHTA and CDR2 FQGTGA. Written as DNA, the CDR3 is TGTGCCAGCAGCCGCCGCAGCGGAGCTCGCACAGATACGCAGTATTTT. It translates to CASSRRSGARTDTQYF.

The chain carries TRBV3-1 (or the pseudogene TRBV3-2) and TRBJ1-5; 10 nucleotides match TRBD1. CDR3 length equals 15 residues. With V trimmed by 1 base and J by 5 bases, 2 bases remained unmatched. Germline-derived CDR1 and CDR2 are LGHDT and YNNKEL (reference sequence). CDR3 sequence: CASSQGTGGYQPQHF. Here the CDR3 DNA reads TGTGCCAGCAGCCAAGGGACAGGGGGTTATCAGCCCCAGCATTTT.

The chain joins TRBV2 to TRBJ1-4, with TRBD1 matching over 8 bases. The CDR3 extends over 14 amino acids. V lost 3 bases and J lost 5; bases outside the gene matches: 2. The V gene's germline CDR1 is SNHLY and CDR2 FYNNEI. CDR3 coding DNA: TGTGCCAGCAGTGATAGACAGGGGAATGAAAAACTGTTTTTT. Translated, it gives CASSDRQGNEKLFF.

The chain joins TRBV27 to TRBJ2-1, with 8 bases identical to TRBD1. CDR1 is MNHEY and CDR2 is SMNVEV in the germline V gene (reference sequence). J lost 6 bases, V lost 6 bases, and 7 bases had no gene match. CDR3 length: 14 amino acids. As DNA, the CDR3 is TGTGCCAGCAGATTCACCACAGGGGGCAATGAGCAGTTCTTC. This encodes CASRFTTGGNEQFF.

The chain joins TRBV14 to TRBJ1-4; D may be TRBD1 (5 bases). The CDR3 contains 18 residues. V was pared by 0 bases and J by 0 bases, with 14 bases between. Germline values: CDR1 SGHDN, CDR2 FVKESK. This CDR3 is CASSQDRGRGATNEKLFF. The CDR3 DNA reads as TGTGCCAGCAGCCAAGATCGTGGCCGGGGCGCAACTAATGAAAAACTGTTTTTT.

In this sample, this clone turned up once. The chain combines TRBV19 with TRBJ2-1; no reliable D call. This CDR3 is 13 amino acids long. Per germline, CDR1 LNHDA and CDR2 SQIVND (reference sequence). Trimming removed 3 bases at V and 5 bases at J, with 8 bases between. The CDR3 sequence is CASSIIGNNEQFF. CDR3 bases: TGTGCCAGTAGTATTATAGGGAACAATGAGCAGTTCTTC.

A single count supports this clone. The J gene is TRBJ2-7, the V gene TRBV21-1; TRBD1 reflects the table's D call only, with no check against the DNA. TRBV21-1 is marked as a pseudogene. CDR3 length equals 15 residues. The CDR3 loop reads CASSTAGQGSYEQYF. Here the CDR3 DNA reads TGTGCCAGCAGCACAGCCGGACAGGGGTCCTACGAGCAGTACTTC.

This chain connects TRBV11-1 to TRBJ2-1, with 10 bases lining up with TRBD1. V shed 4 bases and J 6 bases; nucleotides not matched to a gene: 0. This CDR3 comprises 13 residues. The V gene's germline CDR1 is SGHAT and CDR2 FQDESV (reference sequence). The CDR3 coding sequence is TGTGCCAGCAGCTGGACAGGGGGCAATGAGCAGTTCTTC. Protein sequence: CASSWTGGNEQFF.

This chain links TRBV4-3 with TRBJ1-3, with D tentatively TRBD1 (5 bases). The ends were cut back, 2 bases at V and 4 bases at J, with 12 bases in the middle. This CDR3 has 15 amino acids. Germline V gene data show CDR1 as LGHNA and CDR2 as YSLEER. CDR3 coding DNA: TGCGCCAGCAGCCAACCCAGGGAATACGGAAACACCATATATTTT. Translation gives CASSQPREYGNTIYF.

V and J are TRBV28 and TRBJ1-6; weak D call: TRBD1 (6 bases). Germline V gene data show CDR1 as MDHEN and CDR2 as SYDVKM. This CDR3 spans 13 amino acids. The V gene lost 10 bases and the J gene lost 14 bases, with 21 bases spanning the gap. CDR3 DNA sequence: TGTGCCACCGAGACGGACAGCCCCAGGTCCCTCCACTTT. This encodes CATETDSPRSLHF.

This clone was recorded a few times. The chain recombines TRBV4-3 with TRBJ2-3; 8 nucleotides line up with TRBD2. Germline V gene data show CDR1 as LGHNA and CDR2 as YSLEER. The CDR3 extends over 14 amino acids. J was trimmed by 6 bases and V by 4 bases; bases with no gene match: 6. The CDR3 loop is CASSPRTGGDTQYF. In DNA form, the CDR3 reads TGCGCCAGCAGCCCTCGGACGGGGGGGGATACGCAGTATTTT.

The rearrangement uses TRBV5-6 and TRBJ1-2; 7 bases match TRBD1. The CDR3 runs 14 residues. Germline loops: CDR1 SGHDT, CDR2 YYEEEE. Trimming took 4 bases from V and 3 from J; bases not matched to a gene: 6. The CDR3 sequence: CASSLPDRDYGYTF. In DNA form, the CDR3 reads TGTGCCAGCAGCCTTCCCGACAGGGACTATGGCTACACCTTC.